This T cell receptor (beta chain) is from a study of blood T cells in healthy people across ages. The germline V gene encodes CDR1 SGHVS and CDR2 FNYEAQ. Between the trimmed V and J ends, which lost 1 base and 11 bases, there was a span of 23 bases. There are 16 residues in the CDR3. Study outcomes and limitations: Roughly linearly, TCR beta diversity per million T cells fell as age increased. Expanded clonotype changes were possibly confounded by unknown donor CMV status. The percentage of naive T cells correlated strongly with TCR beta diversity.

Of note for this clonotype: Its target is not known.

Through a sample-barcoded 5' primer and a J-beta primer mix, a second PCR was run for about 7 to 12 cycles. MiXCR was run by TCRdb on the 5' RACE reads, yielding one entry per CDR3 protein. The repertoire holds 600,000 or so distinct CDR3 sequences, with approximately 30% as singletons. The receptor was derived from a woman of 80 years or more in good health. The J gene is TRBJ2-5, the V gene TRBV7-6; D gene unclear. The specimen sequenced was blood. DNA of the CDR3: TGTGCCAGCAGCTTAGTCCCCGAAGACCCCCGTGAGGAGCAGTACTTC. This codes for CASSLVPEDPREEQYF. The whole variable domain, remainder taken from reference TRBV7-6 and TRBJ2-5, is GAGVSQSPRYKVTKRGQDVALRCDPISGHVSLYWYRQALGQGPEFLTYFNYEAQQDKSGLPNDRFSAERPEGSISTLTIQRTEQRDSAMYRCASSLVPEDPREEQYFGPGTRLLVL.